A single sample gave rise to the 24 T cell receptor delta chains below, sequenced in a study of γδ T cells in repeated Plasmodium falciparum infection. Vgamma9/Vdelta2+ and Vdelta2-negative gammadelta T cells were flow-sorted from PBMC for bulk sequencing. TCRdb reprocessed the multiplex PCR reads through CATT. The sample lists tens of thousands of delta-chain clones, roughly 1.9% occurring once. Sequencing input: gamma-delta T cells from blood. The receptors come from a pool of human donors (malaria-infected and uninfected, not separated).

As regards this clone: The protein given by TCRdb reflects a much larger clone and differs at residue 15 from this DNA's translation, likely from a read error; the protein shown is the DNA's translation. V is TRDV1 and J is TRDJ1, with 7 bases that match TRDD3. TCRdb leaves out the J gene; it was filled in here by matching the DNA to germline. CDR1 is TSWWSYY, CDR2 QGS, per germline. V lost 1 base, J lost 1 base, and 21 bases stayed unmatched. CDR3 length: 21 amino acids. The CDR3 reads CALGEPLTALGAFPCTDKLIF. Here the CDR3 DNA reads TGTGCTCTTGGGGAACCCCTGACCGCCCTGGGGGCATTCCCGTGCACCGATAAACTCATCTTT.

This clone occurred many times. The translation of this DNA and the TCRdb protein of a much larger clone differ at residue 16, probably owing to a read error; the protein shown here is translated from the DNA. J is TRDJ1 and V is TRDV1, with 9 bases fitting TRDD3. The J gene, absent from TCRdb, was called here by matching the DNA to germline. CDR1 TSWWSYY and CDR2 QGS come from the germline V gene. V was pared by 4 bases and J by 0 bases, with 24 bases of the junction left unmatched. The CDR3 runs 22 residues. CDR3 residues: CALGAPIHRVPYWGKHTDKLIF. CDR3 in DNA: TGTGCTCTTGGGGCTCCTATCCACCGAGTCCCGTACTGGGGGAAGCACACCGATAAACTCATCTTT.

This clone was seen at least ten times. TCRdb shows a much larger clone's protein in place of this DNA's translation, and the two differ at residue 6, likely through a read error; the protein shown is translated from the DNA. The chain links TRDV2 to TRDJ1; 9 bases fit TRDD3. CDR1 is GEAIGNYY and CDR2 is EKD in the germline V gene. The CDR3 is 19 residues long. The trim removed 0 bases at V and 1 base at J, leaving 14 bases unmatched. The CDR3 region has the DNA TGTGCCTGTGACACCCTCCCGGCTCTGGGGGATCCTTTCACCGATAAACTCATCTTT. It translates to CACDTLPALGDPFTDKLIF.

Ten or more counts support this clone. This sequence joins TRAV29/DV5 and TRDJ1; 7 bases align to TRDD3. CDR3 length: 18 amino acids. Germline V gene data show CDR1 as NSMFDY and CDR2 as ISSIKDK. Germline trimming cut 5 bases from V and 2 bases from J; bases unmatched to any gene: 21. The CDR3 bases are TGTGCAGCTAACATGGGGGAACAGTGGGGTTACGGGACCGATAAACTCATCTTT. Amino acid sequence: CAANMGEQWGYGTDKLIF.

This clone was counted a few times. This likely came from a read error, as a far larger clone is one base away. The same CDR3 arises from other DNA sequences in this sample as well. J is TRDJ1 and V is TRDV1, with a weak D call TRDD2 (5 bases). No J gene is reported in TCRdb; it was inferred here by comparing the DNA with germline. The CDR3 length is 14 residues. Trimming removed 5 bases at V and 7 bases at J, with 17 bases between. Per germline, CDR1 TSWWSYY and CDR2 QGS. The DNA for the CDR3 is TGTGCTCTTGGGATTCTTCCGACAGAGGGTAAACTCATCTTT. It specifies CALGILPTEGKLIF.

This clone appeared many times. The protein TCRdb gives is from a much larger clone and does not agree with this DNA's translation at residue 13, likely a read error; the protein shown here comes from the DNA. V is TRDV2 and J is TRDJ1; D might be TRDD3 (5 bases). The J gene was not available in TCRdb and was assigned here by matching the DNA to germline segments. Germline assignment: CDR1 GEAIGNYY and CDR2 EKD. The CDR3 is 20 amino acids. The V and J ends lost 0 bases and 0 bases respectively, with 25 bases between them. CDR3 bases: TGTGCCTGTGACACCCTCCAGGTGGGTACTGGTGGTCGATACACCGATAAACTCATCTTT. Translated: CACDTLQVGTGGRYTDKLIF.

In this sample, this clone turned up a few times. A far larger clone lies a single base away; this is likely a read error. Other DNA sequences in the sample encode the same CDR3. The CDR3 DNA follows: TGTGCCTTTTCCCCCGGCCGGGCCGATAAACTCATCTTC. Protein product: CAFSPGRADKLIF. No call exists for the J gene, whereas the V gene is TRDV3. The germline CDR1 and CDR2 sequences are TVYSNPD and GDNSRS (reference sequence). This CDR3 contains 13 residues.

Comments on this clone: One base separates it from a far larger clone, so it is likely a read error. The same CDR3 also results from other DNA sequences found in this sample. The chain uses TRDV1 and TRDJ2; 12 nucleotides match TRDD3. Assignment of the J gene here rests on matching the DNA to germline, because TCRdb gives none. The CDR3 length is 23 residues. The V gene's germline CDR1 is TSWWSYY and CDR2 QGS. Written as DNA, the CDR3 is TGTGCTCTTGGGGAACCGGCGTACTGGGGGATACCTGTGTTGATAGCTTTGACGGCACAACTCTTCTTT. Translating it yields CALGEPAYWGIPVLIALTAQLFF.

This clone has a count of ten or more. A read error likely explains why the TCRdb protein, taken from a much larger clone, differs from this DNA's translation at residue 3; the protein shown is translated from the DNA. The V gene is TRDV2, the J gene TRDJ3; no reliable D call. Here the J gene was assigned by germline matching of the DNA, as TCRdb has none. The CDR3 is made up of 17 amino acids. Germline CDR1 GEAIGNYY, CDR2 EKD. CDR3 in amino acids: CARDTLDGSWDTRQMFF. The CDR3 DNA reads as TGTGCCCGTGACACCTTAGACGGCTCCTGGGACACCCGACAGATGTTTTTC.

In the case of this clone: This DNA translates differently at residue 4 from the TCRdb protein, which is that of a much larger clone; a read error is likely, and the protein shown is the DNA's own translation. This chain uses TRAV38-2/DV8 with TRDJ1; D possibly corresponds to TRDD3 (6 bases). The V gene lost 7 bases and the J gene lost 0 bases, with 19 bases spanning the gap. CDR1 is TSESDYY, CDR2 QEAYKQQN, per germline. This CDR3 spans 16 amino acids. The chain's CDR3 is CAYGASRYGYTDKLIF. For the CDR3, the DNA is TGTGCTTATGGGGCCAGTCGATACGGATACACCGATAAACTCATCTTT.

To note about this clone: The protein given by TCRdb reflects a much larger clone and differs at residue 16 from this DNA's translation, likely from a read error; the protein shown is the DNA's translation. V and J are TRDV1 and TRDJ1, with D perhaps matching TRDD3 (7 bases). Germline matching of the DNA provided the J gene here, since TCRdb leaves it blank. The CDR3 is 23 residues long. The V gene's germline CDR1 is TSWWSYY and CDR2 QGS. The germline V and J ends were trimmed by 5 bases and 1 base, with 38 bases remaining between them. Written as DNA, the CDR3 is TGTGCTCTTGGGCTATCGAGCCCCCCTCCTACTCTTTGGGGGACGGCCCTCACCGATAAACTCATCTTT. The encoded protein is CALGLSSPPPTLWGTALTDKLIF.

Concerning this clone: A far larger clone is a single base away, which makes a read error likely. This sample includes further DNA sequences coding for the same CDR3. The CDR3: CACDTLLSGKVLGDSPYTDKLIF. DNA for the CDR3: TGTGCCTGTGACACCTTGCTGAGTGGGAAAGTACTGGGGGATTCCCCGTACACCGACAAACTCATCTTT. The V and J genes are TRDV2 and TRDJ1, with TRDD3 identical over 10 bases. The J gene comes from matching the DNA to germline here; TCRdb lacks it. Per the germline V gene, CDR1 is GEAIGNYY and CDR2 is EKD. CDR3 length: 23 residues.

There are a few counts of this clone. Translating this DNA gives a protein that differs at residue 16 from the TCRdb one, which belongs to a much larger clone; a read error is likely, and the protein shown is this translation. The chain uses TRDV1 and TRDJ1, with 9 bases identical to TRDD3. CDR3 length: 20 amino acids. In germline, CDR1 is TSWWSYY, CDR2 QGS. CDR3 DNA: TGTGCTCTTGGGGAACTAGGTTCAATACTGGGGGAAATAGATACCGCTAAACTCATCTTT. Its protein product is CALGELGSILGEIDTAKLIF.

This clone turned up a few times. The protein TCRdb lists belongs to a much larger clone and differs from this DNA's translation at residue 11, which points to a read error; the protein shown is made from the DNA. The chain couples TRDV1 to TRDJ1, with D perhaps matching TRDD3 (5 bases). Trimming pared 2 bases from V and 9 bases from J, leaving 22 bases between. The V gene's germline CDR1 is TSWWSYY and CDR2 QGS. The CDR3 is made up of 16 amino acids. CDR3 DNA: TGTGCTCTTGGGGAAATGGTTAGGAGATACACGAGCGAACTCATCTTT. This translates into CALGEMVRRYTSELIF.

This clone was observed a handful of times. TCRdb pairs this DNA with a much larger clone's protein that differs at residue 8, likely a read error; the protein shown was translated from the DNA. V and J are TRDV2 and TRDJ1, with TRDD3 as a possible D gene (6 bases). CDR3 size: 17 residues. CDR1 is GEAIGNYY and CDR2 is EKD in the germline V gene. The ends were cut back, 3 bases at V and 0 bases at J, with 19 bases in the middle. In DNA, the CDR3 is TGTGCCTGTGACGCGGTGGGGTATGGGGGCTACACCGATAAACTCATCTTT. This translates into CACDAVGYGGYTDKLIF.

This clone was counted a few times. The protein recorded in TCRdb matches a much larger clone and deviates from this DNA's translation at residue 17, suggesting a read error; the protein here is obtained by translating the DNA. The chain carries TRDV2 and TRDJ1; either TRDD2 or TRDD3 may fit D (5 bases each). Trimming cost V 1 base and J 0 bases, with 41 bases left between them. There are 25 residues in the CDR3. Germline V gene lookup returns CDR1 GEAIGNYY and CDR2 EKD. The CDR3 loop is CACDTGLLSGSGCHPPEWYTDKLIF. The CDR3, as DNA: TGTGCCTGTGACACGGGCCTTCTTTCAGGGTCGGGATGTCACCCCCCAGAGTGGTACACCGATAAACTCATCTTT.

This clone was recorded many times. TCRdb's listed protein matches a much larger clone and diverges from this DNA's translation at residue 3, likely through a read error; the protein shown comes from the DNA. The chain employs TRDV1 and TRDJ1; 7 bases fit TRDD3. As TCRdb names no J gene, one was assigned here on the basis of a DNA match to germline. The CDR3 totals 22 residues. CDR1 and CDR2 from the germline V gene are TSWWSYY and QGS. CDR3 sequence (DNA): TGTGCTCCTGGGGAACTAAAAGCCCATCTACTTAGACTGGGGTTGTTAAGAGATAAACTCATCTTT. This translates into CAPGELKAHLLRLGLLRDKLIF.

Of note for this clone: This sequence is one base from a far larger clone and is likely a read error. Other DNA sequences in this sample translate to the same CDR3. This chain uses TRDV1 with TRDJ1, with TRDD3 matching 12 bases. The J gene, absent from TCRdb, was called here by matching the DNA to germline. CDR3 length: 21 amino acids. V lost 6 bases, J lost 0 bases, and 20 bases stayed unmatched. Germline V gives CDR1 TSWWSYY, CDR2 QGS. The CDR3 DNA is TGTGCTCTTGGATCCTGCCTGCCGTACTGGGGGATACCACGTTACACCGATAAACTCATCTTT. Amino acid sequence: CALGSCLPYWGIPRYTDKLIF.

This clone was recorded many times. Translating this DNA gives a protein that differs at residue 7 from the TCRdb one, which belongs to a much larger clone; a read error is likely, and the protein shown is this translation. The V call is TRDV1, the J call TRDJ2, with a weak D call TRDD3 (8 bases). In the absence of a J gene in TCRdb, the DNA was matched to germline to assign it here. This CDR3 is 23 amino acids long. V was cut by 4 bases and J by 0 bases, with 33 bases left in between. Per the germline V gene, CDR1 is TSWWSYY and CDR2 is QGS. The CDR3 nucleotides are TGTGCTCTTGGGGCGATGACCTTCCTCCATTTCACTGGGGGTCCCGCTTTGACAGCACAACTCTTCTTT. Translating it yields CALGAMTFLHFTGGPALTAQLFF.

This clone was seen a few times. A far larger clone is one nucleotide away, so this likely arose from a read error. This sample also contains other DNA sequences that code for the same CDR3. J is TRDJ1 and V is TRDV1, with 8 bases matching TRDD3. TCRdb supplies no J gene; here it was assigned by aligning the nucleotide sequence to germline. Germline V CDR1 and CDR2: TSWWSYY, QGS. This CDR3 comprises 26 residues. The CDR3 sequence: CALAEHEVLSSTGGVIGFKPTDKLIF. CDR3 coding DNA: TGTGCTCTTGCGGAACATGAGGTCCTATCTAGTACTGGGGGTGTTATCGGATTCAAGCCCACCGATAAACTCATCTTT.

This clone was seen more than once but under ten times. This DNA's translation and the protein TCRdb lists, from a much larger clone, do not match at residue 20, likely due to a read error; the protein shown is translated from the DNA. This chain uses TRAV38-2/DV8 with TRDJ1; TRDD3 matches at 12 bases. Because TCRdb records no J gene, it was assigned here through a match of the DNA to germline. The V gene end was trimmed by 6 bases and the J gene end by 3 bases; junction bases not matched to a gene: 39. Germline CDR1 reads TSESDYY; CDR2 reads QEAYKQQN. The CDR3 runs 26 residues. CDR3 in DNA: TGTGCTTATACGGGGCCGCCCTCCACTCAGCCCCGTACTGGGGGATACCATACGACGAGTCCCGATAAACTCATCTTT. Protein product: CAYTGPPSTQPRTGGYHTTSPDKLIF.

This clone showed up many times. The protein in TCRdb stems from a much larger clone and differs at residue 6 from this DNA's translation, likely a read error; here the protein is translated from the DNA. The V and J genes are TRDV2 and TRDJ2, with D maybe TRDD3 (6 bases). Matching the DNA to germline supplied the J gene, which TCRdb does not give. Trimming took 8 bases from V and 9 from J, leaving 24 bases between them. CDR3 length: 15 amino acids. Germline V lookup: CDR1 GEAIGNYY, CDR2 EKD. Here the CDR3 DNA reads TGTGCCTTTACTGAACCGGGGGAGCCTTCTTCACAACTCTTCTTT. It is translated as CAFTEPGEPSSQLFF.

This clone is termed medium-sized (0.01 to 0.1%). Other nucleotide sequences from this sample produce the same CDR3. The chain links TRDV2 to TRDJ1; 7 bases map to TRDD3. The CDR3 consists of 17 residues. Per the germline V gene, CDR1 is GEAIGNYY and CDR2 is EKD. V shed 0 bases and J 0 bases; nucleotides not matched to a gene: 9. The CDR3 reads CACDTGPTGDYTDKLIF. CDR3 DNA: TGTGCCTGTGACACCGGCCCTACTGGGGATTACACCGATAAACTCATCTTT.

Concerning this clone: TCRdb's protein, taken from a much larger clone, differs from this DNA's translation at residue 15, likely owing to a read error; the protein displayed comes from the DNA. The V call is TRDV2, the J call TRDJ3; 10 bases align to TRDD3. TCRdb offers no J gene call, so here the DNA was matched to germline to obtain one. Germline CDR1 reads GEAIGNYY; CDR2 reads EKD. This CDR3 spans 21 amino acids. CDR3 bases: TGTGCCTGTGACAAGTTGATGGGGGATACCAAAACGAACTGGGGCACCCGACAGATGTTTTTC. Residues: CACDKLMGDTKTNWGTRQMFF.